These 22 T cell receptor beta chains came from one sample sequenced in a study of control samples from healthy donors and cancer patients. Data came from immunoSEQ multiplex PCR; TCRdb stores just in-frame clones and leaves some out. The top ten clones hold approximately 1.4% of a sample with 170,000 or so clones, nearly 90% of them seen once. Sequenced input: blood. These receptors all come from a woman aged 45-59 years in good health.

This chain connects TRBV12-3 or TRBV12-4 to TRBJ1-1, with D hard to call. Trimming pared 6 bases from V and 7 bases from J, leaving 15 bases between. The CDR3 contains 13 residues. CDR3 protein: CASSPGLISEAFF. The CDR3 bases are TGTGCCAGCAGCCCCGGACTAATAAGTGAAGCTTTCTTT.

The V and J genes are TRBV29-1 and TRBJ2-7, with D tentatively TRBD1 (5 bases). V lost 6 bases and J 6 bases, leaving 21 bases between the germline ends. Germline CDR1 and CDR2: SQVTM and ANQGSEA. There are 14 residues in the CDR3. CDR3 in DNA: TGCAGCGTCCGCAGAAAGAAAACAGGCGCCGAGCAGTACTTC. It translates to CSVRRKKTGAEQYF.

The J gene is TRBJ2-5, the V gene TRBV3-1 (or the pseudogene TRBV3-2); TRBD1 aligns across 11 bases. The V and J ends lost 6 bases and 0 bases, in that order; junction bases with no gene match: 9. The CDR3 covers 17 residues. The germline CDR1 and CDR2 sequences are LGHDT and YNNKEL (reference sequence). This CDR3 reads CASRPPLDRGHQETQYF. CDR3 nucleotides: TGTGCCAGCAGGCCTCCTCTGGACAGGGGGCACCAAGAGACCCAGTACTTC.

V gene TRBV14 combines with J gene TRBJ1-6; possible D gene TRBD1, 5 bases. This CDR3 comprises 21 residues. Germline values: CDR1 SGHDN, CDR2 FVKESK. V was cut by 3 bases and J by 0 bases, with 24 bases left in between. The CDR3 loop is CASSQSRASGFQSSYNSPLHF. In DNA, the CDR3 is TGTGCCAGCAGCCAGTCCAGGGCGAGTGGATTCCAAAGCTCCTATAATTCACCCCTCCACTTT.

The chain has TRBV5-1 and TRBJ2-3, with D unclear. CDR1 and CDR2 (germline): SGHRS, YFSETQ. This CDR3 region has 14 residues. Trimming took 4 bases from V and 1 from J, leaving 10 bases between them. Here the CDR3 DNA reads TGCGCCAGCAGCGGGTTCCTAGGCACAGATACGCAGTATTTT. It yields the protein CASSGFLGTDTQYF.

CDR3 sequence: CASSPVVSYGYTF. DNA of the CDR3: TGTGCCAGCAGCCCCGTTGTTTCCTATGGCTACACCTTC. This chain joins TRBV11-2 and TRBJ1-2; D not resolved. V lost 5 bases and J lost 4, with 11 bases in between. Germline V CDR1 and CDR2: SGHAT, FQNNGV. The CDR3 spans 13 residues.

The chain links TRBV6-4 to TRBJ1-1; TRBD1 might be the D (5 bases). In germline, CDR1 is MRHNA, CDR2 SNTAGT. This CDR3 contains 14 residues. V lost 6 bases, J lost 4 bases, and 15 bases lay in between. The DNA of the CDR3 is TGTGCCAGCAGGTACTTCAGGGATGTCACTGAAGCTTTCTTT. Encoded protein: CASRYFRDVTEAFF.

The chain carries TRBV5-5 and TRBJ1-2, with 8 bases identical to TRBD1. Germline V lookup: CDR1 SGHKS, CDR2 YYEKEE (reference sequence). J was trimmed by 5 bases and V by 4 bases; bases with no gene match: 13. This CDR3 comprises 16 residues. In nucleotides, the CDR3 is TGTGCCAGCAGCCTATCAGGCCAGGGGGCTCGGTATGGCTACACCTTC. Translated, it gives CASSLSGQGARYGYTF.

This sequence joins TRBV15 and TRBJ2-5, with unresolved D. CDR3 length equals 16 residues. Germline-derived CDR1 and CDR2 are LNHNV and YYDKDF (reference sequence). The V end was cut by 8 bases, the J end by 3 bases, with 22 bases between. CDR3 coding DNA: TGTGCCACCCGTCAGGTAGGGTTCGGCCGGGAAGAGACCCAGTACTTC. This codes for CATRQVGFGREETQYF.

Points on this clone: This sample also contains other DNA sequences that code for the same CDR3. This sequence joins TRBV19 and TRBJ1-4; no firm D call. This CDR3 comprises 14 residues. V lost 6 bases and J 8 bases, leaving 16 bases between the germline ends. Germline V lookup: CDR1 LNHDA, CDR2 SQIVND (reference sequence). The CDR3 nucleotides read TGTGCCAGTAGGAACGATAGATCTGGCGAAAAACTGTTTTTT. Protein product: CASRNDRSGEKLFF.

V is TRBV5-6 and J is TRBJ1-6, with no clear D. Trimming left V 0 bases short and J 10 bases short, with 11 bases between. Germline loops: CDR1 SGHDT, CDR2 YYEEEE. The CDR3 covers 14 residues. The CDR3 nucleotides are TGTGCCAGCAGCTTGGGGAGGGCAGACTCACCCCTCCACTTT. It yields the protein CASSLGRADSPLHF. Full variable domain (missing parts from reference TRBV5-6 and TRBJ1-6): DAGVTQSPTHLIKTRGQQVTLRCSPKSGHDTVSWYQQALGQGPQFIFQYYEEEERQRGNFPDRFSGHQFPNYSSELNVNALLLGDSALYLCASSLGRADSPLHFGNGTRLTVT.

The chain uses TRBV15 and TRBJ1-5, with 7 bases matching TRBD1. V shed 1 base, J shed 7 bases, and the junction held 10 bases outside the gene matches. The germline V gene has CDR1 LNHNV and CDR2 YYDKDF (reference sequence). The CDR3 has 16 amino acids. CDR3 sequence: CATSRGGDSLGQPQHF. CDR3 in DNA: TGTGCCACCAGCAGAGGGGGGGACAGTCTGGGGCAGCCCCAGCATTTT.

CDR3 region: CASSYDPGFLEQPQHF. As DNA, the CDR3 is TGTGCCAGCAGTTACGATCCAGGGTTCTTAGAGCAGCCCCAGCATTTT. The chain is built from TRBV6-2 or TRBV6-3 and TRBJ1-5; possible D gene TRBD1, 5 bases. The germline gives CDR1 MNHEY, CDR2 SVGEGT. The CDR3 extends over 16 amino acids. V lost 2 bases to trimming and J lost 7 bases, with 18 bases between them.

The genes are TRBV7-2 and TRBJ2-2, with TRBD1 matching 9 bases. Germline CDR1 and CDR2: SGHTA and FQGNSA. V was pared by 4 bases and J by 4 bases, with 10 bases of the junction left unmatched. There are 17 residues in the CDR3. CDR3 sequence reads: CASSSLGTGRGTGELFF. The DNA of the CDR3 is TGTGCCAGCAGCTCCCTGGGGACAGGGCGGGGCACCGGGGAGCTGTTTTTT. Using reference TRBV7-2 and TRBJ2-2 for the parts outside the CDR3, the full variable domain is GAGVSQSPSNKVTEKGKDVELRCDPISGHTALYWYRQSLGQGLEFLIYFQGNSAPDKSGLPSDRFSAERTGGSVSTLTIQRTQQEDSAVYLCASSSLGTGRGTGELFFGEGSRLTVL.

V and J are TRBV6-5 and TRBJ1-1, with 7 bases fitting TRBD1. The CDR3 spans 13 residues. J was trimmed by 4 bases and V by 10 bases; bases with no gene match: 9. Germline V gene data show CDR1 as MNHEY and CDR2 as SVGAGI. The CDR3 DNA reads TGTGCCATTGGGCGACAGGGTGGCACTGAAGCTTTCTTT. It encodes CAIGRQGGTEAFF.

This sequence joins TRBV7-2 and TRBJ2-7; unclear D gene. The germline CDR1 and CDR2 sequences are SGHTA and FQGNSA. V lost 5 bases and J lost 2, with 10 bases in between. The CDR3 spans 13 residues. The CDR3 region is CASSISNTYEQYF. The CDR3 DNA reads as TGTGCCAGCAGCATCTCCAACACCTACGAGCAGTACTTC.

V gene TRBV24-1 combines with J gene TRBJ2-2, with 7 positions matching TRBD1. V dropped 7 bases and J dropped 9; count of bases not matched to a gene: 4. Germline V gives CDR1 KGHDR, CDR2 SFDVKD. This CDR3 is 12 amino acids long. The CDR3 protein is CATSEGGRELFF. The CDR3 DNA sequence: TGTGCCACCAGCGAAGGGGGCAGGGAGCTGTTTTTT.

This chain uses TRBV24-1 with TRBJ1-4, with unresolved D. Per germline, CDR1 KGHDR and CDR2 SFDVKD. V lost 3 bases, J lost 7 bases, and 8 bases lay in between. The length of the CDR3 is 13 residues. DNA for the CDR3: TGTGCCACCAGTGATCCGCTTGGTGAAAAACTGTTTTTT. Its translation is CATSDPLGEKLFF.

The chain links TRBV28 to TRBJ2-6; possibly TRBD1 for D (5 bases). CDR1 MDHEN and CDR2 SYDVKM come from the germline V gene. This CDR3 region has 16 residues. Trimming pared 6 bases from V and 1 base from J, leaving 13 bases between. The CDR3: CASRPIRVSGANVLTF. The CDR3 DNA is TGTGCCAGCAGACCGATCAGGGTTTCTGGGGCCAACGTCCTGACTTTC.

V and J are TRBV28 and TRBJ1-2; TRBD1 aligns across 10 bases. This CDR3 spans 15 amino acids. The V gene's germline CDR1 is MDHEN and CDR2 SYDVKM. The V and J ends lost 6 bases and 4 bases, in that order; junction bases with no gene match: 8. In DNA form, the CDR3 reads TGTGCCAGCAGCCGAGGACAGGGGGTCGGCTATGGCTACACCTTC. Translating gives CASSRGQGVGYGYTF.

The rearrangement joins TRBV11-3 to TRBJ2-7; perhaps TRBD2 as D (5 bases). V gave up 0 bases and J gave up 1 base, with 10 bases separating them. Germline CDR1 and CDR2: SGHNT and YENEEA. The CDR3 sequence is 15 residues long. In nucleotides, the CDR3 is TGTGCCAGCAGCTTAGATAGTCGGGGTTCCTACGAGCAGTACTTC. The encoded protein is CASSLDSRGSYEQYF.

This sequence joins TRBV7-3 and TRBJ2-3; 7 bases are shared with TRBD2. This CDR3 region has 12 residues. Germline trimming cut 4 bases from V and 8 bases from J; bases unmatched to any gene: 3. Per germline, CDR1 SGHTA and CDR2 FQGTGA. CDR3 coding DNA: TGTGCCAGCAGCTCACCGGGAGGTACGCAGTATTTT. Translation gives CASSSPGGTQYF.